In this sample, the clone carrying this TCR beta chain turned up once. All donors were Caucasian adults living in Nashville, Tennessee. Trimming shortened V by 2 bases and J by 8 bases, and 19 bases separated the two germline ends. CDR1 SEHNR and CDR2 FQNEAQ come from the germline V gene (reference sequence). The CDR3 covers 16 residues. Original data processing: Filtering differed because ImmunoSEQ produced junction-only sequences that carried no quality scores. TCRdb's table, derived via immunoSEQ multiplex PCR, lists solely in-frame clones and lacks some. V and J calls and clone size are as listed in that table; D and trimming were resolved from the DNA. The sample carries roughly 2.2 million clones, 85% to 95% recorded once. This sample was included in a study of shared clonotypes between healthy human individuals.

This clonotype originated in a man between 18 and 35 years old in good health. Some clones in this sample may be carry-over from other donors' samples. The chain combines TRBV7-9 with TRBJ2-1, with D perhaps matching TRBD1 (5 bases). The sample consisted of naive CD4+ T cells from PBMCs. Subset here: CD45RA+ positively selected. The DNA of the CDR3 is TGTGCCAGCAGCTTATCCCCCCTGGGCAGGGTGGATGAGCAGTTCTTC. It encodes CASSLSPLGRVDEQFF.